This T cell receptor (beta chain) was captured in a study of cytomegalovirus exposure and HLA in healthy donors. Study-wide findings and caveats: Rarity held for most TCR sequences, but there were some public TCRs that occurred in many donors. First-cohort TCR clusters tended to co-occur in the approximately 130 validation repertoires, a later analysis found. CMV antigen specificity of a few CMV-associated chains was confirmed in vitro.

Only in-frame clones appear in the TCRdb table, and some are missing; sequencing was by immunoSEQ multiplex PCR. The sample lists approximately 150,000 clones, 87% occurring once. The CDR3 runs to 14 residues. Germline CDR1 and CDR2: MRHNA and SNTAGT. J was trimmed by 0 bases and V by 4 bases; bases with no gene match: 0. With regard to this clone: The antigen is unknown.

This sequence originates from a man younger than 35 in good health and CMV-seropositive. The sample comprised PBMCs. The chain links TRBV6-4 to TRBJ2-1; TRBD1 matches at 7 bases. In DNA form, the CDR3 reads TGTGCCAGCAGTGGGGACAGCTCCTACAATGAGCAGTTCTTC. Translated, it gives CASSGDSSYNEQFF.